Shown below are 5 T cell receptor beta chains from a single sample sequenced in a study of blood T cell repertoires in COVID-19. Produced via immunoSEQ multiplex PCR; TCRdb's table is partial and in-frame only. The table has more than 110,000 clones, 82% seen once. Input material: peripheral blood. The receptors originated from an elderly woman with acute or convalescent COVID-19.

This clone is a singleton in its sample. This chain joins TRBV7-9 and TRBJ2-7; D is perhaps TRBD1 (8 bases). Germline V gene lookup returns CDR1 SEHNR and CDR2 FQNEAQ (reference sequence). The CDR3 consists of 18 residues. V was pared by 6 bases and J by 3 bases, with 27 bases between. This CDR3 is CASSPGGSAWRGNYEQYF. The CDR3 region has the DNA TGTGCCAGCAGTCCAGGGGGCTCTGCGTGGCGGGGGAACTACGAGCAGTACTTC.

The chain recombines TRBV2 with TRBJ2-3; possibly TRBD1 for D (5 bases). The CDR3 totals 15 residues. V was trimmed by 6 bases and J by 3 bases, leaving 16 bases between them. Germline CDR1 is SNHLY and CDR2 is FYNNEI. This CDR3 is CASRNRSSETDTQYF. DNA of the CDR3: TGTGCCAGCAGGAACAGGTCAAGCGAAACAGATACGCAGTATTTT.

V gene TRBV28 combines with J gene TRBJ2-2, with 10 bases aligning to TRBD2. CDR3 length: 16 residues. With 4 bases clipped from V and 4 bases from J, the junction kept 6 bases outside the gene matches. From germline, CDR1 is MDHEN and CDR2 SYDVKM. The CDR3, as DNA: TGTGCCAGCAGTTATCCCGGACTAGCGGTCACCGGGGAGCTGTTTTTT. Translated, it gives CASSYPGLAVTGELFF.

V usage is TRBV7-6 and J usage is TRBJ2-3; 7 nucleotides align to TRBD2. The CDR3 has 16 residues. The ends lost 3 bases at V and 6 bases at J; junction bases unmatched: 12. Germline lookup yields CDR1 SGHVS and CDR2 FNYEAQ. DNA for the CDR3: TGTGCCAGCAGCTTGGCCGCCGGGACTAATCGGGATACGCAGTATTTT. Amino acid sequence: CASSLAAGTNRDTQYF.

The rearrangement links TRBV27 to TRBJ2-7, with TRBD2 matching 8 bases. Germline CDR1 and CDR2: MNHEY and SMNVEV (reference sequence). The CDR3 length is 15 residues. The trim removed 11 bases at V and 3 bases at J, leaving 15 bases unmatched. In DNA form, the CDR3 reads TGTGCCGCCTCACCTATAGGGGGGACTAGCTACGAGCAGTACTTC. Its protein product is CAASPIGGTSYEQYF.